The rows below give T cell receptor beta chains drawn from one sample of a study of graft-versus-host responses after intestinal transplantation. Libraries were prepared by immunoSEQ multiplex PCR; TCRdb keeps only in-frame clonotypes and omits some of them. Counted here are 3,800 or so clones, approximately 87% occurring once; the ten biggest clones make up roughly 6.9%. The sequencing used ileum tissue, collected 105 days after intestinal transplantation. The receptors come from a human patient who received an intestinal transplant, so some T cells may come from the graft donor. Both conserved end residues are part of each CDR3.

>TRBV5-1|TRBJ1-5|15
CASSLVRLGNQPQHF
>TRBV6-1|TRBJ2-3|15
CASRGLAGGPDTQYF
>TRBV25-1|TRBJ1-3|14
CASSVTGTGNTIYF
>TRBV7-3|TRBJ2-1|15
CASSWTSGRANEQFF
>TRBV29-1|TRBJ1-1|16
CSVEGGQGEWNTEAFF
>TRBV14|TRBJ2-1|13
CASSQEPYNEQFF
>TRBV18|TRBJ2-5|14
CASSPGGQQETQYF
>TRBV6-1|TRBJ1-3|17
CASSENNFRGSGNTIYF
>TRBV19|TRBJ1-1|14
CASRLTGGVTEAFF
>TRBV7-3|TRBJ1-3|14
CASSLTNSGNTIYF
>TRBV29-1|TRBJ2-3|10
CSVGGDTQYF
>TRBV20-1|TRBJ1-1|11
CSAVDRYEAFF
>TRBV6-5|TRBJ2-3|15
CASSYSGAYTDTQYF
>TRBV18|TRBJ2-2|15
CASSPLAGNTGELFF
>TRBV7-9|TRBJ2-2|16
CASSLGDRVNTGELFF
>TRBV13|TRBJ2-7|16
CASSLARLAGGGEQYF
>TRBV9|TRBJ2-3|17
CASSVDPSSGVLNTQYF
>TRBV18|TRBJ2-2|18
CASSPILAGGSNTGELFF
>TRBV5-1|TRBJ1-1|17
CASSLRGGEEWNTEAFF
>TRBV7-8|TRBJ2-7|12
CASSPSLYEQYF
>TRBV5-6|TRBJ1-2|12
CASSLTYYGYTF
>TRBV6-6|TRBJ2-7|14
CASSYSATGNEQYF
>TRBV21-1|TRBJ2-6|19
CASSKARAGAGSGANVLTF
>TRBV6-6|TRBJ1-5|15
CASKMDDSFNQPQHF
>TRBV2|TRBJ2-5|13
CASRGRVGETQYF
>TRBV5-5|TRBJ2-6|16
CASSLSLISGANVLTF
>TRBV11-3|TRBJ2-3|17
CASSFGAGTSSTDTQYF
>TRBV6-1|TRBJ1-2|12
CASVRAGYGYTF
>TRBV6-4|TRBJ2-5|15
CASSEGLGGQETQYF
>TRBV5-1|TRBJ2-3|14
CASSSGQGADTQYF
>TRBV18|TRBJ2-3|14
CASSPGLAKDTQYF
>TRBV11-3|TRBJ1-2|15
CASSLDRDNNYGYTF
>TRBV4-2|TRBJ1-4|14
CASSQGQVNEKLFF
>TRBV25-1|TRBJ2-7|14
CASSELDSSYEQYF
>TRBV5-7|TRBJ2-1|15
CASSLDSGTGGEQFF
>TRBV6-6|TRBJ2-3|15
CARDQGRVQEDTQYF
>TRBV4-2|TRBJ2-5|17
CASSQDLLAGGQETQYF
>TRBV19|TRBJ2-3|14
CASSIERGTDTQYF
>TRBV2|TRBJ1-1|16
CASSPGAPKGNTEAFF
>TRBV5-6|TRBJ2-3|12
CASSLGGDTQYF
>TRBV10-3|TRBJ1-2|12
CAISWTGRGYTF
>TRBV7-6|TRBJ2-3|14
CASSLAGLTDTQYF
>TRBV14|TRBJ2-5|17
CASSQETSGGIQETQYF
>TRBV25-1|TRBJ2-7|12
CASSEQSYEQYF
>TRBV11-2|TRBJ2-1|15
CASSLGSASYNEQFF
>TRBV5-6|TRBJ2-7|12
CASSRDRAEQYF
>TRBV4-1|TRBJ1-2|19
CASSQEGLGEWPVLYGYTF
>TRBV5-6|TRBJ2-1|14
CASSSGTYYNEQFF
>TRBV5-1|TRBJ2-7|11
CASRQGYEQYF
>TRBV5-6|TRBJ1-1|14
CASSPGRRNTEAFF
>TRBV6-4|TRBJ1-5|13
CASTQGSNQPQHF
>TRBV6-5|TRBJ2-7|16
CASSYSYRLAGEEQYF
>TRBV27|TRBJ2-7|15
CASTLNPPTTNEQYF
>TRBV18|TRBJ2-3|18
CASSRRLAGGTSTDTQYF
>TRBV28|TRBJ1-5|18
CASSLWWGNLVSNQPQHF
>TRBV6-5|TRBJ1-1|13
CASSYSGGTEAFF
>TRBV25-1|TRBJ1-2|14
CASSESARYNGYTF
>TRBV30|TRBJ1-2|12
CAWSVANYGYTF
>TRBV7-3|TRBJ2-5|15
CASSLIQGVKETQYF
>TRBV4-1|TRBJ2-7|16
CASSQDRGSLIYEQYF